Sequencing of this TCR beta chain was carried out in a study of blood T cell repertoires in COVID-19. Study-wide background: Sites across the United States, Italy and Spain contributed samples from acute and convalescent COVID-19. From T cells, B-cell-depleted T cells, or PBMCs came the material, which was cDNA or gDNA.

Unmatched junction bases numbered 19, after V lost 7 bases and J lost 4 bases. The CDR3 sequence is 18 residues long. In germline, CDR1 is MNHEY, CDR2 SMNVEV (reference sequence). Authors' analysis steps: Nucleated cell number was recorded as an estimate derived from reference gene primer amplification. TCRdb's table, derived via immunoSEQ multiplex PCR, lists solely in-frame clones and lacks some. V and J calls plus clone size are reproduced from that table; the DNA served to infer D and trimming. In the table there are 110,000 or so clones, around 80% of which are singletons. The receptor's source is a human donor in a cohort sampled during active or convalescent COVID-19. This chain links TRBV27 with TRBJ2-1, with TRBD2 matching 7 bases. Sequencing used peripheral blood. CDR3 DNA sequence: TGTGCCAGCAAACGCTTCCTAAGAGCGGGGCCGGTGTACAATGAGCAGTTCTTC. It codes for CASKRFLRAGPVYNEQFF.